These 13 T cell receptor beta chains were sequenced from one sample in a study of CD8+ T cells in alopecia areata. Treatment described: oral pan-JAK inhibitor, 5-10 mg twice daily. It was cDNA, reverse transcribed from extracted RNA, that served as the sequencing template. The assay was immunoSEQ multiplex PCR, and TCRdb's table has in-frame clones only and misses some. The sample has about 200,000 clones; 55% to 70% are singletons. This specimen consisted of CD4+ T cells sorted from blood, obtained at week 24, from a patient treated with tofacitinib. The receptor set was obtained from a human donor with alopecia areata.

The V gene is TRBV29-1, the J gene TRBJ2-3; D remains ambiguous. Germline-derived CDR1 and CDR2 are SQVTM and ANQGSEA. Trimming left V 7 bases short and J 0 bases short, with 8 bases between. There are 12 residues in the CDR3. The DNA for the CDR3 is TGCAGCGCGCGAGGAAGCACAGATACGCAGTATTTT. This gives the protein CSARGSTDTQYF.

The genes are TRBV5-1 and TRBJ2-7, with 7 bases lining up with TRBD1. V dropped 4 bases and J dropped 6; count of bases not matched to a gene: 7. This CDR3 region has 13 residues. CDR1 and CDR2 (germline): SGHRS, YFSETQ. The CDR3: CASSPTGAGEQYF. Here the CDR3 DNA reads TGCGCCAGCAGCCCTACAGGGGCAGGCGAGCAGTACTTC.

V and J are TRBV5-1 and TRBJ2-2; TRBD1 aligns across 7 bases. The CDR3 is 15 residues long. Germline-derived CDR1 and CDR2 are SGHRS and YFSETQ. J gave up 3 bases and V 4 bases, and 6 bases lay outside the gene matches. CDR3: CASSRGDRDTGELFF. CDR3 coding DNA: TGCGCCAGCAGCCGTGGCGACAGGGACACCGGGGAGCTGTTTTTT.

V and J are TRBV10-3 and TRBJ2-3; 8 bases match TRBD1. Germline-derived CDR1 and CDR2 are ENHRY and SYGVKD. J lost 3 bases, V lost 4 bases, and 12 bases had no gene match. The CDR3 totals 17 residues. The CDR3 loop is CAISGAGGQGRTDTQYF. The DNA of the CDR3 is TGTGCCATCAGTGGGGCCGGCGGACAGGGTAGAACAGATACGCAGTATTTT.

The chain recombines TRBV2 with TRBJ1-5; a possible D gene is TRBD1 (5 bases). The CDR3 runs to 14 residues. The germline gives CDR1 SNHLY, CDR2 FYNNEI. V lost 6 bases to trimming and J lost 4 bases, with 13 bases between them. DNA of the CDR3: TGTGCCAGCAGCCTAGAAGGGGTTAATCAGCCCCAGCATTTT. This sequence encodes CASSLEGVNQPQHF.

This rearrangement joins TRBV30 to TRBJ2-4; TRBD1 matches at 8 bases. The junction had 6 bases not matched to a gene; V was cut back by 4 bases and J by 7 bases. From germline, CDR1 is GTSNPN and CDR2 SVGIG (reference sequence). There are 13 residues in the CDR3. In DNA form, the CDR3 reads TGTGCCTGGAACGGGCAGGGGGCGAACATTCAGTACTTC. This sequence encodes CAWNGQGANIQYF.

This clone appeared a few times. The CDR3 here is CSLVRSTDTQYF. The CDR3 DNA reads TGCAGCCTGGTTCGCAGCACAGATACGCAGTATTTT. The chain recombines TRBV29-1 with TRBJ2-3, with D unclear. The CDR3 loop spans 12 amino acids. Germline V gene data show CDR1 as SQVTM and CDR2 as ANQGSEA. Trimming stripped 8 bases from V and 0 bases from J, with 9 bases between.

The chain links TRBV5-1 to TRBJ2-1, with D possibly TRBD1 on 7 matching bases. This CDR3 is 16 amino acids long. The germline CDR1 and CDR2 sequences are SGHRS and YFSETQ. The ends were cut back, 7 bases at V and 2 bases at J, with 19 bases in the middle. The CDR3 DNA follows: TGCGCCAGCGATAAGTCGGGGGACAGAGCCTACAATGAGCAGTTCTTC. Its protein is CASDKSGDRAYNEQFF.

The chain is built from TRBV10-3 and TRBJ2-7; D is perhaps TRBD1 (6 bases). The CDR3 is 14 residues long. V lost 0 bases and J 6 bases, leaving 12 bases between the germline ends. Germline-derived CDR1 and CDR2 are ENHRY and SYGVKD. The CDR3 sequence is CAISESPGEGEQYF. The CDR3 coding sequence is TGTGCCATCAGTGAGTCCCCAGGGGAAGGCGAGCAGTACTTC.

This chain uses TRBV29-1 with TRBJ2-2, with 10 bases identical to TRBD1. Germline assignment: CDR1 SQVTM and CDR2 ANQGSEA. V lost 4 bases and J lost 8; bases outside the gene matches: 7. This CDR3 spans 14 amino acids. The CDR3 reads CSVADRGDGGELFF. The CDR3 nucleotides are TGCAGCGTTGCGGACAGGGGGGATGGAGGGGAGCTGTTTTTT.

The CDR3 nucleotides are TGTGCCAGCAGATCTGGACTAGCTGGGGCCAACGTCCTGACTTTC. This codes for CASRSGLAGANVLTF. V usage is TRBV25-1 and J usage is TRBJ2-6; 7 positions agree with TRBD2. Trimming at V came to 6 bases and at J to 2 bases, leaving 4 bases not matched to a gene. Germline-derived CDR1 and CDR2 are MGHDK and SYGVNS. The CDR3 sequence is 15 residues long.

The CDR3 is CSARDLTDTQYF. In DNA form, the CDR3 reads TGCAGCGCCCGGGACCTAACAGATACGCAGTATTTT. J is TRBJ2-3 and V is TRBV29-1; tentatively, D is TRBD1 or TRBD2 (5 bases each). Trimming removed 7 bases from V and 3 bases from J, with 11 bases in between. This CDR3 contains 12 residues. CDR1 and CDR2 (germline): SQVTM, ANQGSEA.

This clone was counted only a few times. This sequence joins TRBV28 and TRBJ2-1; 12 bases match TRBD2. CDR3 length equals 15 residues. Germline lookup yields CDR1 MDHEN and CDR2 SYDVKM. With 6 bases clipped from V and 6 bases from J, the junction kept 6 bases outside the gene matches. The CDR3 is CASRTGTSGFNEQFF. The CDR3 bases are TGTGCCAGCAGGACCGGGACTAGCGGGTTCAATGAGCAGTTCTTC.